This T cell receptor beta chain derives from a study of blood T cell repertoires in COVID-19. The table came from immunoSEQ multiplex PCR; TCRdb's copy has only in-frame clones and leaves some out. The data contain around 120,000 clones, around 90% of them seen just once; the ten biggest clones take up around 4.1%. The sequence was collected from a woman aged 60 to 75 with COVID-19, enrolled during active disease. The sequenced material came from peripheral blood.

The CDR3 reads CASNGIAGSQETQYF. The CDR3 nucleotides read TGTGCCAGCAACGGCATAGCGGGGAGCCAAGAGACCCAGTACTTC. This chain connects TRBV2 to TRBJ2-5, with 8 bases lining up with TRBD2. The CDR3 contains 15 residues. J gave up 1 base and V 7 bases, and 8 bases lay outside the gene matches. Looked up from germline, CDR1 is SNHLY and CDR2 is FYNNEI.